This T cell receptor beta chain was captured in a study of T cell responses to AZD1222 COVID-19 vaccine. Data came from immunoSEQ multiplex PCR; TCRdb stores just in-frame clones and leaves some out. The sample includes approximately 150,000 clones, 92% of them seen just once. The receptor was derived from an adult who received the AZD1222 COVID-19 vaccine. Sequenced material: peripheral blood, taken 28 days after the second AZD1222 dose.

CDR3 loop: CARSNRAPSPNYGYTF. DNA for the CDR3: TGTGCCAGGTCAAACAGGGCTCCATCACCTAACTATGGCTACACCTTC. The gene calls are TRBV19 and TRBJ1-2; D is possibly TRBD1 (6 bases). The V gene lost 9 bases and the J gene lost 0 bases, with 20 bases spanning the gap. Germline-derived CDR1 and CDR2 are LNHDA and SQIVND (reference sequence). The CDR3 contains 16 residues.